The 20 T cell receptor beta chains reported below all come from one sample, sequenced in a study of OX40 agonist ivuxolimab in advanced cancers. Here immunoSEQ multiplex PCR was the method, and the copy in TCRdb shows in-frame clones only, minus some. The sample has approximately 82,000 clones, more than 70% seen once. The material was CD4+ or CD8+ T cells sorted from blood, obtained in a trial of the OX40 agonist ivuxolimab. The receptor source for this set is an adult with an advanced solid tumor such as melanoma, head and neck, liver or kidney cancer.

This chain joins TRBV6-6 and TRBJ2-5; D is possibly TRBD1 or TRBD2 (6 bases each). The CDR3 is 15 residues long. Germline V CDR1 and CDR2: MNHNY, SVGAGI (reference sequence). Trimming took 2 bases from V and 5 from J, leaving 15 bases between them. The CDR3 DNA follows: TGTGCCAGCAGTTACCCTTCTTACGGGGGCGAGACCCAGTACTTC. Its translation is CASSYPSYGGETQYF.

The chain links TRBV4-3 to TRBJ2-1; D unresolved. V was cut by 0 bases and J by 13 bases, with 13 bases left in between. The CDR3 runs 13 residues. Germline assignment: CDR1 LGHNA and CDR2 YSLEER. The CDR3 DNA reads as TGCGCCAGCAGCCAAGAAGGAAGTAGTCCACAGTTCTTC. This sequence encodes CASSQEGSSPQFF.

This chain joins TRBV9 and TRBJ2-5; the D gene is possibly TRBD1 (5 bases). The CDR3 has 17 residues. V was pared by 0 bases and J by 1 base, with 16 bases between. Germline assignment: CDR1 SGDLS and CDR2 YYNGEE. The CDR3 reads CASSVAISGRAQETQYF. The CDR3 DNA reads as TGTGCCAGCAGCGTAGCTATTTCGGGCAGGGCCCAAGAGACCCAGTACTTC.

This rearrangement joins TRBV5-5 to TRBJ1-1; 10 nucleotides line up with TRBD1. V shed 1 base, J shed 4 bases, and the junction held 1 base outside the gene matches. Germline CDR1 SGHKS, CDR2 YYEKEE (reference sequence). The CDR3 is 14 amino acids. DNA of the CDR3: TGTGCCAGCAGCTTGTGGGACAGGGGCACTGAAGCTTTCTTT. It specifies CASSLWDRGTEAFF.

The genes are TRBV29-1 and TRBJ1-1; weak D call: TRBD1 (6 bases). V lost 2 bases and J 4 bases, leaving 11 bases between the germline ends. The CDR3 runs to 13 residues. CDR1 is SQVTM and CDR2 is ANQGSEA in the germline V gene. CDR3 nucleotide sequence: TGCAGCGTTGAACAAGGGGGGGGCACTGAAGCTTTCTTT. It specifies CSVEQGGGTEAFF.

Worth noting for this clone: Compared with germline, one end of the junction differs, possibly owing to a read error. The same CDR3 can be traced to other DNA sequences in this sample. The J gene is TRBJ1-1, the V gene TRBV10-1; TRBD1 aligns across 7 bases. The CDR3 totals 15 residues. The V gene's germline CDR1 is WNHNN and CDR2 SYGVQD (reference sequence). CDR3 coding DNA: TGCGCCAGTAGTGAAAGACAGGGCCGAACCGCTGAAGCTTTCTTT. It is translated as CASSERQGRTAEAFF.

The gene calls are TRBV6-6 and TRBJ2-7, with 7 bases that match TRBD1. The CDR3 extends over 16 amino acids. Unmatched junction bases numbered 10, after V lost 5 bases and J lost 0 bases. Germline CDR1 is MNHNY and CDR2 is SVGAGI (reference sequence). The CDR3 bases are TGTGCCAGCAGTAAACCTCTAAACAGGGGCTCCTACGAGCAGTACTTC. Translating gives CASSKPLNRGSYEQYF.

The J gene is TRBJ1-1, the V gene TRBV7-8; no reliable D call. The CDR3 spans 13 residues. CDR1 and CDR2 from the germline V gene are SGHVS and FQNEAQ. V lost 4 bases, J lost 3 bases, and 9 bases lay in between. The CDR3 protein is CASSWERYTEAFF. The CDR3 DNA is TGTGCCAGCAGCTGGGAGAGGTACACTGAAGCTTTCTTT.

This chain joins TRBV4-2 and TRBJ2-3, with TRBD2 matching 10 bases. V shed 0 bases, J shed 2 bases, and the junction held 8 bases outside the gene matches. Germline CDR1 is LGHNA and CDR2 is YNFKEQ. The CDR3 has 18 residues. For the CDR3, the DNA is TGTGCCAGCAGCCAAGATCTTATTAGCGGGGGGCCCACAGATACGCAGTATTTT. Its protein is CASSQDLISGGPTDTQYF.

The CDR3 DNA reads as TGTGCCAGCAGCGCGAAACAGGGGGCGAGCGAAAAACTGTTTTTT. Its translation: CASSAKQGASEKLFF. The rearrangement uses TRBV5-4 and TRBJ1-4; 9 bases agree with TRBD1. Trimming at V came to 4 bases and at J to 8 bases, leaving 9 bases not matched to a gene. The CDR3 is 15 residues long. In germline, CDR1 is SGHNT, CDR2 YYREEE (reference sequence).

This chain uses TRBV6-1 with TRBJ2-7; D gene ambiguous. The CDR3 has 12 residues. Per germline, CDR1 MNHNS and CDR2 SASEGT. Trimming removed 3 bases at V and 4 bases at J, with 7 bases between. Written as DNA, the CDR3 is TGTGCCAGCAGTGAGCCCGGTTACGAGCAGTACTTC. This sequence encodes CASSEPGYEQYF.

This chain links TRBV4-1 with TRBJ2-7; 9 nucleotides align to TRBD1. CDR3 length equals 15 residues. Germline CDR1 MGHRA, CDR2 YSYEKL. J gave up 5 bases and V 2 bases, and 7 bases lay outside the gene matches. The CDR3 is CASSQLGDRVNEQYF. For the CDR3, the DNA is TGCGCCAGCAGCCAATTAGGGGACAGGGTAAACGAGCAGTACTTC.

V is TRBV5-1 and J is TRBJ1-1; possibly TRBD1 for D (5 bases). Germline V gene data show CDR1 as SGHRS and CDR2 as YFSETQ. V lost 1 base to trimming and J lost 4 bases, with 14 bases between them. The CDR3 has 15 amino acids. CDR3 DNA: TGCGCCAGCAGCTTGTTTCAGGGAGGTGGCACTGAAGCTTTCTTT. It translates to CASSLFQGGGTEAFF.

V gene TRBV11-2 combines with J gene TRBJ1-1; a weak D match, TRBD1 (5 bases). Germline loops: CDR1 SGHAT, CDR2 FQNNGV. The CDR3 spans 13 residues. Trimming took 4 bases from V and 1 from J, leaving 7 bases between them. The CDR3 loop is CASSWGRNTEAFF. The CDR3 DNA reads as TGTGCCAGCAGCTGGGGCAGGAACACTGAAGCTTTCTTT.

The rearrangement links TRBV28 to TRBJ1-6; possible D gene TRBD1, 6 bases. The germline gives CDR1 MDHEN, CDR2 SYDVKM. The CDR3 consists of 13 residues. Trimming took 11 bases from V and 5 from J, leaving 13 bases between them. The CDR3 DNA follows: TGTGCCTGTGGGACAATGAATAATTCACCCCTCCACTTT. The encoded protein is CACGTMNNSPLHF. The complete variable domain, with remaining parts taken from reference TRBV28 and TRBJ1-6, reads DVKVTQSSRYLVKRTGEKVFLECVQDMDHENMFWYRQDPGLGLRLIYFSYDVKMKEKGDIPEGYSVSREKKERFSLILESASTNQTSMYLCACGTMNNSPLHFGNGTRLTVT.

The chain has TRBV7-6 and TRBJ2-1; perhaps TRBD2 as D (6 bases). V lost 4 bases, J lost 4 bases, and 17 bases lay in between. The V gene's germline CDR1 is SGHVS and CDR2 FNYEAQ. This CDR3 is built from 16 residues. This CDR3 is CASSWGLLGPYNEQFF. The DNA of the CDR3 is TGTGCCAGCAGCTGGGGACTCCTCGGACCTTACAATGAGCAGTTCTTC.

V usage is TRBV4-2 and J usage is TRBJ2-7, with 9 positions matching TRBD1. The V and J ends lost 0 bases and 7 bases, in that order; junction bases with no gene match: 13. CDR1 is LGHNA and CDR2 is YNFKEQ in the germline V gene. The CDR3 contains 17 residues. The CDR3 nucleotides read TGTGCCAGCAGCCAAGATAGGGCCCGGGACAGGGTTTATGAGCAGTACTTC. Its translation is CASSQDRARDRVYEQYF.

This chain links TRBV6-5 with TRBJ2-5; no clear D gene. Trimming took off 0 bases at V and 7 bases at J, with 6 bases between the two ends. The CDR3 totals 12 residues. Germline V gene sequence: CDR1 MNHEY, CDR2 SVGAGI. The CDR3 DNA follows: TGTGCCAGCAGTTACTCCGTGGGGACCCAGTACTTC. Its translation is CASSYSVGTQYF.

The chain is built from TRBV15 and TRBJ2-7, with a tentative D call TRBD1 (6 bases). This CDR3 region has 13 residues. Trimming stripped 4 bases from V and 4 bases from J, with 11 bases between. Germline-derived CDR1 and CDR2 are LNHNV and YYDKDF (reference sequence). CDR3 coding DNA: TGTGCCACCAGCACGAACAGGGCGTACGAGCAGTACTTC. Translating gives CATSTNRAYEQYF.

This chain uses TRBV28 with TRBJ2-2, with TRBD1 matching over 9 bases. The length of the CDR3 is 15 residues. Germline-derived CDR1 and CDR2 are MDHEN and SYDVKM. V was clipped by 6 bases and J by 4 bases; unmatched bases: 6. The CDR3 loop is CASSPGTGRTGELFF. DNA for the CDR3: TGTGCCAGCAGCCCTGGGACAGGGCGCACCGGGGAGCTGTTTTTT.